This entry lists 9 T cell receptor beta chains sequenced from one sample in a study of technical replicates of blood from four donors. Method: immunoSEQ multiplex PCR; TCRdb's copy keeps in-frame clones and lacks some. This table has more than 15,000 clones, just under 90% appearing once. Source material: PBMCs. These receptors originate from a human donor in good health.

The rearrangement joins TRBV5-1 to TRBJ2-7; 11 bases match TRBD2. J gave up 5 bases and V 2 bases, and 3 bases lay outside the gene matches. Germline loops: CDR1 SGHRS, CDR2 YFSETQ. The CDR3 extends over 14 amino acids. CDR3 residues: CASSFIAGGDEQYF. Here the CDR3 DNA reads TGCGCCAGCAGCTTCATAGCGGGAGGGGACGAGCAGTACTTC.

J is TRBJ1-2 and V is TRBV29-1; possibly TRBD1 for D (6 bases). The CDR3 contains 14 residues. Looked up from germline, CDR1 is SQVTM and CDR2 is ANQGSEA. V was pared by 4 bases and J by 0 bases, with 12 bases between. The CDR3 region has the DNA TGCAGCGTTGTTAGGGGGTCCCCTAACTATGGCTACACCTTC. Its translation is CSVVRGSPNYGYTF.

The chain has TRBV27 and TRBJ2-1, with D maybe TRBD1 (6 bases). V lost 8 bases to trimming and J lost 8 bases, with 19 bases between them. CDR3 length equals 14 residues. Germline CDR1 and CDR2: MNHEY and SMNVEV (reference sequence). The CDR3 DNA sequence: TGTGCCAGCGCGCCCAGGGGCCCTATTCATGAGCAGTTCTTC. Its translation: CASAPRGPIHEQFF.

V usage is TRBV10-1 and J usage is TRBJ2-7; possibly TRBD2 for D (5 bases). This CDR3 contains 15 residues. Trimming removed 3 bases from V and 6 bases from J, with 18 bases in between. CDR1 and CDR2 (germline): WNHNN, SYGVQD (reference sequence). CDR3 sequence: CASSDGGAETPEQYF. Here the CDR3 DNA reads TGCGCCAGCAGTGATGGAGGAGCAGAGACTCCCGAGCAGTACTTC.

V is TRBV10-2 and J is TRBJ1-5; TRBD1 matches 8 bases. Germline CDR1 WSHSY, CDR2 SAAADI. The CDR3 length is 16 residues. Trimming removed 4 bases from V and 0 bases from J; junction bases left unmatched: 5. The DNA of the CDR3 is TGCGCCAGCAGTGCCGGACAGGGACATAGCAATCAGCCCCAGCATTTT. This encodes CASSAGQGHSNQPQHF.

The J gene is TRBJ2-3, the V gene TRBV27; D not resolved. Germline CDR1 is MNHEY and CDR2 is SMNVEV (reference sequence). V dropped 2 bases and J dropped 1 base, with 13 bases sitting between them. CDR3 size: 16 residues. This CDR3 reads CASSLLGFGGTDTQYF. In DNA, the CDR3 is TGTGCCAGCAGTTTACTCGGGTTCGGCGGCACAGATACGCAGTATTTT.

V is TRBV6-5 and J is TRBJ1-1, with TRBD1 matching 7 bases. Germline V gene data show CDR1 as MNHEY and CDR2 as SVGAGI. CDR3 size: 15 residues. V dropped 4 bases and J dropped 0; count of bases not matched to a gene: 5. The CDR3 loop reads CASSSRTGMNTEAFF. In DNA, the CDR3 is TGTGCCAGCAGTTCCAGGACAGGCATGAACACTGAAGCTTTCTTT.

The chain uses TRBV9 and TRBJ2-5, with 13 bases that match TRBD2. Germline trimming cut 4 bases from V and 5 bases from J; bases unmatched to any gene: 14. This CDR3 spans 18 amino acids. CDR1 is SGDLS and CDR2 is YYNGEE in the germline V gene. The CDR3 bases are TGTGCCAGCAGCTCCGGACTAGCGGGAGTTTTTGGGATGGAGACCCAGTACTTC. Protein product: CASSSGLAGVFGMETQYF.

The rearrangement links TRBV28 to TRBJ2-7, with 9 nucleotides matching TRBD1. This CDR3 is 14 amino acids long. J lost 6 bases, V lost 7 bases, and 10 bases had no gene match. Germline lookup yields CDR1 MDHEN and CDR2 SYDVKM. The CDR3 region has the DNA TGTGCCAGCATTTCCGGGACAGGGAGGGTCGAGCAGTACTTC. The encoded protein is CASISGTGRVEQYF.